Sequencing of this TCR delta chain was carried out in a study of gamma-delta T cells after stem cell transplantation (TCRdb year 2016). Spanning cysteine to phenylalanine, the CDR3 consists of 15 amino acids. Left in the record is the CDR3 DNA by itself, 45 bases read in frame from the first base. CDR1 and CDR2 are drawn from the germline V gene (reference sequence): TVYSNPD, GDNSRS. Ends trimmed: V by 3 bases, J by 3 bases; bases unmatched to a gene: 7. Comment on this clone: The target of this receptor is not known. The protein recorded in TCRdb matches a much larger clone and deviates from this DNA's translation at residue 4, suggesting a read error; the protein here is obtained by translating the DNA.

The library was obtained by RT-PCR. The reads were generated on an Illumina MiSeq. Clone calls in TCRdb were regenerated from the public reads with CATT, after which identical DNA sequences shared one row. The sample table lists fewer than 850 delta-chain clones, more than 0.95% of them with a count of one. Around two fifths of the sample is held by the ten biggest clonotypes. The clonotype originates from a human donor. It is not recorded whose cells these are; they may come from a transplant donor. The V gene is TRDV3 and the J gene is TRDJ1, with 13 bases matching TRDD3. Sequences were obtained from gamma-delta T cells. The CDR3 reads CALTDWGIRADKLIF. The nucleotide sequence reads TGTGCCTTGACCGACTGGGGGATACGCGCCGATAAACTCATCTTT.